A selection of T cell receptor beta chains follows, all from one sample in a study of OX40 agonist ivuxolimab in advanced cancers. Sequencing was performed with immunoSEQ multiplex PCR; in TCRdb, only in-frame clones are kept and a portion is missing. The table lists roughly 80,000 clones, around 86% of them singletons. This sample comprised CD4+ or CD8+ T cells sorted from blood, obtained in a trial of the OX40 agonist ivuxolimab. These receptors were taken from an adult with an advanced solid tumor such as melanoma, head and neck, liver or kidney cancer. Both conserved end residues are part of each CDR3. The order of the fields is D gene, clone size, J gene, V gene, CDR3 DNA, CDR3 protein. The D gene is left open where the match is weak. Clone size is shown for a subset of rows, as once, few, many or a class of expanded clone.

D gene: -
clone size: -
J gene: TRBJ2-5
V gene: TRBV29-1
CDR3 DNA: TGCAGCGTTGGGGGCCCAGGGGTCCGGGAGACCCAGTACTTC
CDR3 protein: CSVGGPGVRETQYF

D gene: TRBD1
clone size: -
J gene: TRBJ2-1
V gene: TRBV7-2
CDR3 DNA: TGTGCCAGCAGCTTATCGTCGACAGGGTTGAATGAGCAGTTCTTC
CDR3 protein: CASSLSSTGLNEQFF

D gene: TRBD2
clone size: -
J gene: TRBJ2-1
V gene: TRBV27
CDR3 DNA: TGTGCCAGCAGCATTCCGGGACTAGGGGGCAATGAGCAGTTCTTC
CDR3 protein: CASSIPGLGGNEQFF

D gene: -
clone size: -
J gene: TRBJ1-2
V gene: TRBV5-1
CDR3 DNA: TGCGCCAGCAGAATGGCGGGATCGGGCTACTATGGCTACACCTTC
CDR3 protein: CASRMAGSGYYGYTF

D gene: -
clone size: -
J gene: TRBJ1-2
V gene: TRBV15
CDR3 DNA: TGTGCCACCAGCAGAGACTATTATGGCTACACCTTC
CDR3 protein: CATSRDYYGYTF

D gene: TRBD1
clone size: once
J gene: TRBJ2-2
V gene: TRBV6-5
CDR3 DNA: TGTGCCACTAGGTCAGGGACAGGGGGAACCGGGGAGCTGTTTTTT
CDR3 protein: CATRSGTGGTGELFF

D gene: -
clone size: -
J gene: TRBJ1-5
V gene: TRBV6-5
CDR3 DNA: TGTGCCAGCAGTTACTCGGTAGGGGGAGGACAGCCCCAGCATTTT
CDR3 protein: CASSYSVGGGQPQHF

D gene: -
clone size: -
J gene: TRBJ1-1
V gene: TRBV19
CDR3 DNA: TGTGCCAGTAGTCAGTTGAACACTGAAGCTTTCTTT
CDR3 protein: CASSQLNTEAFF

D gene: -
clone size: once
J gene: TRBJ1-1
V gene: TRBV6-5
CDR3 DNA: TGTGCCAGCAGTTACGCCAGACGGAGTGAAGCTTTCTTT
CDR3 protein: CASSYARRSEAFF

D gene: -
clone size: once
J gene: TRBJ2-1
V gene: TRBV5-1
CDR3 DNA: TGCGCCAGCAGCGGAGGACGGAACCTCGATGAGCAGTTCTTC
CDR3 protein: CASSGGRNLDEQFF

D gene: -
clone size: -
J gene: TRBJ2-2
V gene: TRBV7-2
CDR3 DNA: TGTGCCAGCAGCTTATATCCTAGTTTAACCGGGGAGCTGTTTTTT
CDR3 protein: CASSLYPSLTGELFF

D gene: -
clone size: -
J gene: TRBJ2-2
V gene: TRBV18
CDR3 DNA: TGTGCCAGCTCACCATCGATCACCGGGGAGCTGTTTTTT
CDR3 protein: CASSPSITGELFF

D gene: TRBD2
clone size: once
J gene: TRBJ2-1
V gene: TRBV9
CDR3 DNA: TGTGCCAGCAGCGTAGTAGCGGGAGGGGTCAATGAGCAGTTCTTC
CDR3 protein: CASSVVAGGVNEQFF

D gene: -
clone size: -
J gene: TRBJ1-1
V gene: TRBV14
CDR3 DNA: TGTGCCAGCAGCAGGCTTGGCCAGAACACTGAAGCTTTCTTT
CDR3 protein: CASSRLGQNTEAFF

D gene: -
clone size: -
J gene: TRBJ1-2
V gene: TRBV6-5
CDR3 DNA: TGTGCCAGCAGCGCGAGGGAAACCAGGGGTGGCTACACCTTC
CDR3 protein: CASSARETRGGYTF

D gene: TRBD2
clone size: -
J gene: TRBJ2-3
V gene: TRBV11-1
CDR3 DNA: TGTGCCAGCAGCCCAGGGACTAGCGGGATCACAGATACGCAGTATTTT
CDR3 protein: CASSPGTSGITDTQYF